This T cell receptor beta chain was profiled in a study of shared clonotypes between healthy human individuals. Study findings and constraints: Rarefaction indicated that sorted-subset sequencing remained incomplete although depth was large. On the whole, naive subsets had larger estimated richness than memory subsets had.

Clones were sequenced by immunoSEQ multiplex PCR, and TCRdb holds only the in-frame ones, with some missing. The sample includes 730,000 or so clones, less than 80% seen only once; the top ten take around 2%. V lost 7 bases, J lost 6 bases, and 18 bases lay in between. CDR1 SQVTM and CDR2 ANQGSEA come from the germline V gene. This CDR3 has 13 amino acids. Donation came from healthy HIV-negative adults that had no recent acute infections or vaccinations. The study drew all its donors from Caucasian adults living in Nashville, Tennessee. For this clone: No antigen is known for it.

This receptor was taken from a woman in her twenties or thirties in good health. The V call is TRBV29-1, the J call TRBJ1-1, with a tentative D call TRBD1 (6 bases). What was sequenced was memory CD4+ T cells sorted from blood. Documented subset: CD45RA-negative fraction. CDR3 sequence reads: CSAQPQGYAEAFF. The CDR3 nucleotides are TGCAGCGCTCAACCCCAGGGGTACGCTGAAGCTTTCTTT.